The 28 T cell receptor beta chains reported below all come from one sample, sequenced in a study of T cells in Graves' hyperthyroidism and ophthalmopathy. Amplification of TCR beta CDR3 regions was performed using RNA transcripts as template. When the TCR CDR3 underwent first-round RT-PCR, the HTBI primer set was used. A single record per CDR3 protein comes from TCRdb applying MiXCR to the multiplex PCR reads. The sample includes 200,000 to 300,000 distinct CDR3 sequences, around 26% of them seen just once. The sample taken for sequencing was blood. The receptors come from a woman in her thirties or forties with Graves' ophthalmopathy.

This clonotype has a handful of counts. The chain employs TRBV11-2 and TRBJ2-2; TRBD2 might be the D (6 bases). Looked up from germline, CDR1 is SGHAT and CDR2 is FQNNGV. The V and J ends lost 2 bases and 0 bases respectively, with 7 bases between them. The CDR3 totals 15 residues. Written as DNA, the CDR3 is TGTGCCAGCAGCTTACGCGGGACGAACACCGGGGAGCTGTTTTTT. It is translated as CASSLRGTNTGELFF.

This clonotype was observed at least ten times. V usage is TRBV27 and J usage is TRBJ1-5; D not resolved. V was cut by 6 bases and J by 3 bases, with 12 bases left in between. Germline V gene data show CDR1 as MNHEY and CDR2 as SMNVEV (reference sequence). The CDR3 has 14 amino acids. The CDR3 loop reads CASSKDGTNQPQHF. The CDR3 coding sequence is TGTGCCAGCAGCAAAGACGGAACCAATCAGCCCCAGCATTTT.

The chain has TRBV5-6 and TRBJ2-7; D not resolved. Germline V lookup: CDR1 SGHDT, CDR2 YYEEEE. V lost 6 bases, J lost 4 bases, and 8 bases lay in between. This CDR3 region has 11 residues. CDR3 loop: CASILAYEQYF. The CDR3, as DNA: TGTGCCAGCATCCTCGCTTACGAGCAGTACTTC. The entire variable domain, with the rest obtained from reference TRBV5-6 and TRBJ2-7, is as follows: DAGVTQSPTHLIKTRGQQVTLRCSPKSGHDTVSWYQQALGQGPQFIFQYYEEEERQRGNFPDRFSGHQFPNYSSELNVNALLLGDSALYLCASILAYEQYFGPGTRLTVT.

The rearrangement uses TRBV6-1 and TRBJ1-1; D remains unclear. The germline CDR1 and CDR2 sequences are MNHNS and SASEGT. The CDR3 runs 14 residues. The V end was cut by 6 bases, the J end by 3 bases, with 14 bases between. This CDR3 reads CASRPSGSYTEAFF. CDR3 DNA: TGTGCCAGCAGACCTTCCGGGAGTTACACTGAAGCTTTCTTT.

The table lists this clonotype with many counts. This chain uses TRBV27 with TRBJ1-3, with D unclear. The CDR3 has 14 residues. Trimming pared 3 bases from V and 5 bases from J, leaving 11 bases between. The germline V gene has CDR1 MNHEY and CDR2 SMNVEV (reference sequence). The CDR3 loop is CASSLGGPRNTIYF. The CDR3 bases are TGTGCCAGCAGTTTGGGCGGCCCAAGAAACACCATATATTTT.

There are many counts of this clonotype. CDR3 DNA sequence: TGTGCCAGCTCTCCGGACAGGGCAAGCTACGAGCAGTACTTC. Protein sequence: CASSPDRASYEQYF. The V call is TRBV18, the J call TRBJ2-7; 8 bases agree with TRBD1. This CDR3 region has 14 residues. The J segment lost 3 bases and the V segment lost 6 bases, leaving 7 bases of the junction unmatched. Germline CDR1 reads KGHSH; CDR2 reads LQKENI. The entire variable domain, with the rest obtained from reference TRBV18 and TRBJ2-7, is as follows: NAGVMQNPRHLVRRRGQEARLRCSPMKGHSHVYWYRQLPEEGLKFMVYLQKENIIDESGMPKERFSAEFPKEGPSILRIQQVVRGDSAAYFCASSPDRASYEQYFGPGTRLTVT.

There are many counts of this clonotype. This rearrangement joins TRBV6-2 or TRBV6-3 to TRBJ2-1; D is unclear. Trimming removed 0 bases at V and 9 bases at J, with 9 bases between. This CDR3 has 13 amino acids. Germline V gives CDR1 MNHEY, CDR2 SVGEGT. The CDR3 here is CASSYSSGSEQFF. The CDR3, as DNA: TGTGCCAGCAGTTACTCCTCAGGCAGTGAGCAGTTCTTC.

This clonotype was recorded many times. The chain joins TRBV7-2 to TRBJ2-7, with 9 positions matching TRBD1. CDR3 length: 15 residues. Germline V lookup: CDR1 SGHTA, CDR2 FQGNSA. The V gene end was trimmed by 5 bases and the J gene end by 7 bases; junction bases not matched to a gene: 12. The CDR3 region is CASSLTSGQGWEQYF. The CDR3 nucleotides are TGTGCCAGCAGCCTTACTTCGGGACAGGGATGGGAGCAGTACTTC.

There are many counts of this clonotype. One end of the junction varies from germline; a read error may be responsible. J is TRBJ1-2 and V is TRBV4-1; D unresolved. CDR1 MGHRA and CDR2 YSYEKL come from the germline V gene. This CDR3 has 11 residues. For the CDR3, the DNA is TGCGCCAGCAGCCAAGGGGATGGCTGCACCTTC. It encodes CASSQGDGCTF.

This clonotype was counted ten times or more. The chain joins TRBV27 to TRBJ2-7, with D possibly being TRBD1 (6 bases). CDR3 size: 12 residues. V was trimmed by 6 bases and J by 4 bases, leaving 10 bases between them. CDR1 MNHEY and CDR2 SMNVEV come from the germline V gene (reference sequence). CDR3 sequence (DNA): TGTGCCAGCAGCTACAGGGTTTACGAGCAGTACTTC. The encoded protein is CASSYRVYEQYF.

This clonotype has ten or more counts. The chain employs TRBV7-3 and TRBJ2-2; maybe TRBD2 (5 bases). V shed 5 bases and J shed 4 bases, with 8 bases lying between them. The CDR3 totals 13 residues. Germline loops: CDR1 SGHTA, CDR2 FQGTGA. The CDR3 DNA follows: TGTGCCAGCAGCCTAAGCGGCACCGGGGAGCTGTTTTTT. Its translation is CASSLSGTGELFF.

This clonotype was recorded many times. The CDR3 region has the DNA TGTGCCAGCAGTTACGGGTACCCGGCGGGGGGCGGTGAGACCCAGTACTTC. This encodes CASSYGYPAGGGETQYF. The chain employs TRBV6-5 and TRBJ2-5, with 8 bases aligning to TRBD2. V trimming: 2 bases; J trimming: 5 bases; junction bases outside the gene matches: 13. The CDR3 covers 17 residues. Germline V gives CDR1 MNHEY, CDR2 SVGAGI.

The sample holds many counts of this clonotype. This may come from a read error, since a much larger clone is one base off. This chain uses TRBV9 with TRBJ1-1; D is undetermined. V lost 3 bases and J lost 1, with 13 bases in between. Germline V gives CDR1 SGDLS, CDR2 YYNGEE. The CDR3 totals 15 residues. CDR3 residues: CASSAATGKNTEAFF. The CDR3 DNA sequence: TGTGCCAGCAGCGCGGCAACCGGGAAGAACACTGAAGCTTTCTTT.

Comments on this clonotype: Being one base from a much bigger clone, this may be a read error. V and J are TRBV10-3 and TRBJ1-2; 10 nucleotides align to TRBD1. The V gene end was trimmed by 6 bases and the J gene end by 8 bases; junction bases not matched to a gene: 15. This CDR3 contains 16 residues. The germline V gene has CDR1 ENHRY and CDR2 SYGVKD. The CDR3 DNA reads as TGTGCCATCAGCCGATCGACAGGGGGCGTTCGCACCGGCTACACCTTC. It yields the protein CAISRSTGGVRTGYTF.

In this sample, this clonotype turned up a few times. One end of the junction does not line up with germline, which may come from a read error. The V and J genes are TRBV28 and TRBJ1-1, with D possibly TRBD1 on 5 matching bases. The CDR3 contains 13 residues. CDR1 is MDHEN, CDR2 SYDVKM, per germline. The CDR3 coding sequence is TGTGCCAGCAGCACACAGGCGAACACTGAAGCTTCCTTT. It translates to CASSTQANTEASF. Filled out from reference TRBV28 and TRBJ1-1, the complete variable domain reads DVKVTQSSRYLVKRTGEKVFLECVQDMDHENMFWYRQDPGLGLRLIYFSYDVKMKEKGDIPEGYSVSREKKERFSLILESASTNQTSMYLCASSTQANTEASFGQGTRLTVV.

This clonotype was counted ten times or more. In DNA form, the CDR3 reads TGTGCCTGGAGTTTTAGGGAGGATCAGCCCCAGCATTTT. Translating gives CAWSFREDQPQHF. The rearrangement links TRBV30 to TRBJ1-5, with D uncertain. The CDR3 consists of 13 residues. Germline CDR1 and CDR2: GTSNPN and SVGIG (reference sequence). Trimming removed 2 bases at V and 5 bases at J, with 10 bases between.

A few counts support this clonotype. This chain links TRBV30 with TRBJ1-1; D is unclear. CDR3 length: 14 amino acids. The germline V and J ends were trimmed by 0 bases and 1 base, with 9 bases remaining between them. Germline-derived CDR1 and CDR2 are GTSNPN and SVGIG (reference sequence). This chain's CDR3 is CAWSVSLGNTEAFF. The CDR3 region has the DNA TGTGCCTGGAGTGTAAGTTTGGGGAACACTGAAGCTTTCTTT.

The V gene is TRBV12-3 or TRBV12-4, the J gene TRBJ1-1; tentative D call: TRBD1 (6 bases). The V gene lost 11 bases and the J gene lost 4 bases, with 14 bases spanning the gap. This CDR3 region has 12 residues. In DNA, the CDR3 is TGTGCCGGGGGCGGGGGGGCCACTGAAGCTTTCTTT. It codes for CAGGGGATEAFF.

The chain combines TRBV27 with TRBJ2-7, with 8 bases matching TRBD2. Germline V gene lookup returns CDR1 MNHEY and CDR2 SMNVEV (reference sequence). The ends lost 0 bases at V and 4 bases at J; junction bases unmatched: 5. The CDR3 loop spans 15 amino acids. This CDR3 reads CASSLSTGGTYEQYF. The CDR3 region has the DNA TGTGCCAGCAGTTTATCGACGGGAGGGACTTACGAGCAGTACTTC.

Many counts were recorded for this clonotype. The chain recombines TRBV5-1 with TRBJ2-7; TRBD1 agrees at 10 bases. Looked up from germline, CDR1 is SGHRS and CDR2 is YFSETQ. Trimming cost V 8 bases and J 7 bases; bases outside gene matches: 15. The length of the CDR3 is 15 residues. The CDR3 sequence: CASSNPGQGLREQYF. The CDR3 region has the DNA TGCGCCAGTAGTAATCCGGGACAGGGGCTAAGGGAGCAGTACTTC.

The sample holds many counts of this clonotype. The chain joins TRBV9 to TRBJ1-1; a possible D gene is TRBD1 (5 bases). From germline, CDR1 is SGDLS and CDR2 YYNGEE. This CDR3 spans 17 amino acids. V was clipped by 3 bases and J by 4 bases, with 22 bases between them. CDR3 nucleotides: TGTGCCAGCAGCGGAGACCCCTTCTCCGGGAGGGGCACTGAAGCTTTCTTT. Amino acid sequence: CASSGDPFSGRGTEAFF. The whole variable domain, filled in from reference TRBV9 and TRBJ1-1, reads DSGVTQTPKHLITATGQRVTLRCSPRSGDLSVYWYQQSLDQGLQFLIQYYNGEERAKGNILERFSAQQFPDLHSELNLSSLELGDSALYFCASSGDPFSGRGTEAFFGQGTRLTVV.

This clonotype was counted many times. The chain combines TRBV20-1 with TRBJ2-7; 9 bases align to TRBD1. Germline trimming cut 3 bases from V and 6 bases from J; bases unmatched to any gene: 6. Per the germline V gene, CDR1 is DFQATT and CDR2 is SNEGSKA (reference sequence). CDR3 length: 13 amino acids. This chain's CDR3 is CSARGQGPLEQYF. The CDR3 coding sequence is TGCAGTGCTAGGGGACAGGGTCCCCTCGAGCAGTACTTC.

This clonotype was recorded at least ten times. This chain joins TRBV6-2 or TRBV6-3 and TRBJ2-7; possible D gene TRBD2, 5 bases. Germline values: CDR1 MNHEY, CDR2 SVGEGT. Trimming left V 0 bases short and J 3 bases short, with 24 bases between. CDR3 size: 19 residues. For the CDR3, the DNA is TGTGCCAGCAGTTACTCGATAGGCGAGGGTGGATTAACATACTACGAGCAGTACTTC. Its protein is CASSYSIGEGGLTYYEQYF.

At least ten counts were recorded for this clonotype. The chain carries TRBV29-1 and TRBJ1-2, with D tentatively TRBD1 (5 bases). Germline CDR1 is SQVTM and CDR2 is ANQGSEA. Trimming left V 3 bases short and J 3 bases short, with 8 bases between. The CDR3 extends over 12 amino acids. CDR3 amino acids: CSVEGGDYGYTF. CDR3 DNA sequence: TGCAGCGTTGAGGGGGGGGACTATGGCTACACCTTC.

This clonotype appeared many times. CDR3 sequence reads: CASSSWTSGRTYEQYF. CDR3 bases: TGTGCCAGCAGTTCTTGGACTAGCGGGAGGACCTACGAGCAGTACTTC. The rearrangement joins TRBV28 to TRBJ2-7; 14 bases agree with TRBD2. The trim removed 4 bases at V and 2 bases at J, leaving 4 bases unmatched. CDR3 length equals 16 residues. Germline CDR1 is MDHEN and CDR2 is SYDVKM.

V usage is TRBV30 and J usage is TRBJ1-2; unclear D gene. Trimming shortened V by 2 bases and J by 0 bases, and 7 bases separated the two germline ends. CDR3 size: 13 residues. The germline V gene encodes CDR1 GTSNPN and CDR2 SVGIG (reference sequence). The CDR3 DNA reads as TGTGCCTGGAGTACCACAGCTAACTATGGCTACACCTTC. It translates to CAWSTTANYGYTF.

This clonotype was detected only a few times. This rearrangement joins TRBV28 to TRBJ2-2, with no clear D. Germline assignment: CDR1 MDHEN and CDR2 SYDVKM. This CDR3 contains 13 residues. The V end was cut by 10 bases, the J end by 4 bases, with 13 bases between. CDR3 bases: TGTGCCACAGATCACGTCGTCACCGGGGAGCTGTTTTTT. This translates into CATDHVVTGELFF.

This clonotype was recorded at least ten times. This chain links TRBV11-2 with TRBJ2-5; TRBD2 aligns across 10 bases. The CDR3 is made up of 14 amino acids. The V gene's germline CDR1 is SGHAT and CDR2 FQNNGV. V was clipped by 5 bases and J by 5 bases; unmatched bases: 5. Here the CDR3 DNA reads TGTGCCAGCAGCGCAACTAGCGGGAAGGAGACCCAGTACTTC. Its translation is CASSATSGKETQYF.